One TCR beta chain is described in this entry. Its antigen is not known. Total RNA, at least 6 micrograms per sample, came from PBMCs. The germline V gene has CDR1 MNHEY and CDR2 SVGAGI. The CDR3 contains 14 residues. Next came a second PCR, run for roughly 7 to 12 cycles, which used a sample-barcoded 5' primer along with a J-beta primer mix. TCRdb reprocessed the 5' RACE reads via MiXCR and lists one record per CDR3 protein. This table has roughly 1 million distinct CDR3 sequences, approximately 25% appearing once. The data were taken from a study of blood T cells in healthy people across ages. Findings and caveats of the study: Across samples, TCR beta diversity tracked strongly with naive T cell percentage.

Separately, the same data were catalogued under a study of T cells of mothers and their children. That source adds: There were over 8.5 million TCR beta CDR3 reads from each mother and approximately 2.9 million from each child.

The sequenced material came from blood. The chain links TRBV6-5 to TRBJ2-5; 9 nucleotides line up with TRBD2. TRBJ2-1 explains the end of the DNA better; the J call may be wrong. This sequence was found in a girl aged 2-10 years in good health. CDR3 residues: CASHPPGLAVEQFF. The CDR3 DNA reads as TGTGCCAGCCATCCCCCGGGACTAGCCGTTGAGCAGTTCTTC.